The present T cell receptor (beta chain) was sequenced within a study of OX40 agonist ivuxolimab in advanced cancers. Regarding the study as a whole: Average numbers of expanded clones were greater in CD8+ T cells than in CD4+.

This table comes from immunoSEQ multiplex PCR, and its TCRdb copy is limited to in-frame clones, with some not included. The table lists roughly 64,000 clones, 80% to 85% of them singletons, with 5% in the top ten. Concerning this clone itself: Its antigen is not known.

The specimen was CD4+ or CD8+ T cells sorted from blood, collected in a trial of the OX40 agonist ivuxolimab. This TCR came from an adult with an advanced solid tumor such as melanoma, head and neck, liver or kidney cancer.

CDR3 sequence: CASSSDYSNQPQHF. Written as DNA, the CDR3 is TGTGCCAGCAGTTCGGATTATAGCAATCAGCCCCAGCATTTT. The J gene is TRBJ1-5, the V gene TRBV2; no clear D. This CDR3 contains 14 residues. Germline V gene data show CDR1 as SNHLY and CDR2 as FYNNEI. V lost 5 bases and J 0 bases, leaving 8 bases between the germline ends.